This TCR beta chain emerged from a study of blood T cell repertoires in COVID-19. Study context: Researchers got acute and convalescent COVID-19 samples from the United States, Italy and Spain. PBMCs, B-cell-depleted T cells, or T cells provided the cDNA or gDNA that made up the material.

The germline CDR1 and CDR2 sequences are MDHEN and SYDVKM. V lost 4 bases, J lost 5 bases, and 9 bases lay in between. This CDR3 is built from 12 residues. In the original analysis: Quantification of nucleated cells was approximated via reference gene primer amplification. The protocol was immunoSEQ multiplex PCR, while the TCRdb copy is restricted to in-frame clones and leaves out a portion. The DNA gave D and trimming, while V, J and clone size come from that table. The data hold tens of thousands of clones, with 82% observed a single time. The sequence was obtained from a man aged 55-75 years with acute or convalescent COVID-19. The material sequenced was peripheral blood. The chain joins TRBV28 to TRBJ2-7, with D tentatively TRBD2 (5 bases). The DNA of the CDR3 is TGTGCCAGCAGTTCCCCGGGGAACGAGCAGTACTTC. Amino acid sequence: CASSSPGNEQYF.